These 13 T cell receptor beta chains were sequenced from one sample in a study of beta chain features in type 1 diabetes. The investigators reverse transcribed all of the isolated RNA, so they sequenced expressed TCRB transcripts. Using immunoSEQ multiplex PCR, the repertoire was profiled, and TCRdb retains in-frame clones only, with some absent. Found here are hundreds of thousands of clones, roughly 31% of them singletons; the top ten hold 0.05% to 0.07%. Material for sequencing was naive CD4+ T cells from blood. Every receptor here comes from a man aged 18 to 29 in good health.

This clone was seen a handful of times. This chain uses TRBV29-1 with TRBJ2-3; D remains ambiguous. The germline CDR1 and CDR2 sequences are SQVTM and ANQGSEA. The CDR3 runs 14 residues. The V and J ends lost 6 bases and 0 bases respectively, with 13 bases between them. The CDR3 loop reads CSVHSRVSTDTQYF. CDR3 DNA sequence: TGCAGCGTCCATTCTAGGGTTAGCACAGATACGCAGTATTTT.

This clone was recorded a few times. The CDR3: CASSSSGRADFTYNEQFF. The CDR3 bases are TGTGCCAGCAGCTCTAGCGGGAGGGCCGATTTTACCTACAATGAGCAGTTCTTC. This chain connects TRBV27 to TRBJ2-1; 12 nucleotides line up with TRBD2. The CDR3 totals 18 residues. Per germline, CDR1 MNHEY and CDR2 SMNVEV (reference sequence). Losses at the gene ends were 6 bases for V and 2 bases for J; bases not matched to a gene: 11.

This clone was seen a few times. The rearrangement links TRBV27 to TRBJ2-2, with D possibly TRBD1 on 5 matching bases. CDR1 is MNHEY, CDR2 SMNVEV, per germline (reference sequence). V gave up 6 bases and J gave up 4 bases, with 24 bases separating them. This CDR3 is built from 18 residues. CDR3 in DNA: TGTGCCAGCAGCCCGCAGCCCATGGGGCTTTTTGGCACCGGGGAGCTGTTTTTT. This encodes CASSPQPMGLFGTGELFF.

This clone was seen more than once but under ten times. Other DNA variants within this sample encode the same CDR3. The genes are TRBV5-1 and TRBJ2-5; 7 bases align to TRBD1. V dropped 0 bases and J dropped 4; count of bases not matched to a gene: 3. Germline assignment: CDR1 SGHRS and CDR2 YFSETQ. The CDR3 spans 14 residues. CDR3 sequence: CASSLGQGRETQYF. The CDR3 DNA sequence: TGCGCCAGCAGCTTGGGACAGGGACGAGAGACCCAGTACTTC.

CDR3 region: CASLLRSTDTQYF. CDR3 bases: TGTGCCAGCCTTTTGAGATCCACAGATACGCAGTATTTT. The chain has TRBV7-8 and TRBJ2-3; D gene unclear. V dropped 8 bases and J dropped 2 bases, with 11 bases sitting between them. This CDR3 has 13 amino acids. Germline V gene data show CDR1 as SGHVS and CDR2 as FQNEAQ. The full variable domain, in which reference TRBV7-8 and TRBJ2-3 provide the parts outside the CDR3, is GAGVSQSPRYKVAKRGQDVALRCDPISGHVSLFWYQQALGQGPEFLTYFQNEAQLDKSGLPSDRFFAERPEGSVSTLKIQRTQQEDSAVYLCASLLRSTDTQYFGPGTRLTVL.

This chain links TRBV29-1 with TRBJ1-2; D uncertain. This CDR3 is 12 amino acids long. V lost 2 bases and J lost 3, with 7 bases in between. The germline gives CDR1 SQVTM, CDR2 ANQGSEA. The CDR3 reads CSVERTHYGYTF. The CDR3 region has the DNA TGCAGCGTTGAACGAACACACTATGGCTACACCTTC. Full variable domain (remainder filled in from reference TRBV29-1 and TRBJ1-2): SAVISQKPSRDICQRGTSLTIQCQVDSQVTMMFWYRQQPGQSLTLIATANQGSEATYESGFVIDKFPISRPNLTFSTLTVSNMSPEDSSIYLCSVERTHYGYTFGSGTRLTVV.

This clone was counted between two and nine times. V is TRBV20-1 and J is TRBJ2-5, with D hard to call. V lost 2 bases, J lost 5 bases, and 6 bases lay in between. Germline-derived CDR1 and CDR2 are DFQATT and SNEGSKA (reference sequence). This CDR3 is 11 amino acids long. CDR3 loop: CSARLWETQYF. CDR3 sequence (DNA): TGCAGTGCTAGACTGTGGGAGACCCAGTACTTC.

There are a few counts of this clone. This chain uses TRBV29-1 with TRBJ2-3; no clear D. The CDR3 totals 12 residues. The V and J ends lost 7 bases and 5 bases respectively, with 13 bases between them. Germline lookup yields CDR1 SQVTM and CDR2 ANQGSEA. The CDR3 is CSAKWVLDTQYF. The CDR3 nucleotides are TGCAGCGCTAAATGGGTGCTAGATACGCAGTATTTT.

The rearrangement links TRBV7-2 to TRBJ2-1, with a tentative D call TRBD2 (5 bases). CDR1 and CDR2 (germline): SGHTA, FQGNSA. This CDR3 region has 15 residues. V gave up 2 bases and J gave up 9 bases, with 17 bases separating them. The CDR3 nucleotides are TGTGCCAGCAGCTTAAACGGGAAGGCAGTCGGTGAGCAGTTCTTC. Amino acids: CASSLNGKAVGEQFF.

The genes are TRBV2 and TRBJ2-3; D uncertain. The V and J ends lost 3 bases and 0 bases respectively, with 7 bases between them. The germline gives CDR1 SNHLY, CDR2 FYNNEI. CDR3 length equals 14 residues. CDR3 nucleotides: TGTGCCAGCAGTGACTTGATGAGCACAGATACGCAGTATTTT. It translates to CASSDLMSTDTQYF.

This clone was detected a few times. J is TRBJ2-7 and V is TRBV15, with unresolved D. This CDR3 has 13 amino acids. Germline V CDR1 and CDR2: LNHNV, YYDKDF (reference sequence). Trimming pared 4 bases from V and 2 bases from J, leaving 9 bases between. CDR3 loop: CATSKRAAYEQYF. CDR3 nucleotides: TGTGCCACCAGCAAACGGGCAGCCTACGAGCAGTACTTC.

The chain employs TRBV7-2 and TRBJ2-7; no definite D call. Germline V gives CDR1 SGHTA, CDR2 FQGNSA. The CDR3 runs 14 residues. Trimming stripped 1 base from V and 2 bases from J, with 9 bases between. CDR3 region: CASSLGHGPYEQYF. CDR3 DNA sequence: TGTGCCAGCAGCTTAGGACACGGACCCTACGAGCAGTACTTC.

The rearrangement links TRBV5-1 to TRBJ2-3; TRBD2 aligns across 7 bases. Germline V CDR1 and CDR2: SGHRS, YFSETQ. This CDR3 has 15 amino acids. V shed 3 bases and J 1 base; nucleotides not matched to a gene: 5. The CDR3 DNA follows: TGCGCCAGCAGCTGGACTAGTGTGGGCACAGATACGCAGTATTTT. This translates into CASSWTSVGTDTQYF.